These 27 T cell receptor beta chains were sequenced from one sample in a study of T cell repertoires in ileal Crohn's disease. Time point here: neoterminal ileum biopsy at postoperative endoscopy, about 6 months after surgery. Method: immunoSEQ multiplex PCR; TCRdb's copy keeps in-frame clones and lacks some. The table records approximately 10,000 clones, 72% of them present only once. The sample was ileal tissue. These receptors were obtained from an adult with Crohn's disease.

The CDR3 sequence: CASSPQREGADTQYF. In DNA form, the CDR3 reads TGTGCCAGCAGCCCACAGCGGGAGGGGGCAGATACGCAGTATTTT. This chain links TRBV11-2 with TRBJ2-3; 10 bases map to TRBD2. V was clipped by 5 bases and J by 4 bases; unmatched bases: 6. CDR3 length: 15 amino acids. CDR1 and CDR2 from the germline V gene are SGHAT and FQNNGV.

This chain links TRBV4-3 with TRBJ2-1; 8 nucleotides match TRBD1. The V gene's germline CDR1 is LGHNA and CDR2 YSLEER. This CDR3 contains 16 residues. V dropped 2 bases and J dropped 1; count of bases not matched to a gene: 4. CDR3 protein: CASSQWTGRSYNEQFF. The DNA of the CDR3 is TGCGCCAGCAGCCAATGGACAGGGAGGTCCTACAATGAGCAGTTCTTC.

J is TRBJ1-5 and V is TRBV18; TRBD1 agrees at 7 bases. This CDR3 contains 16 residues. J was trimmed by 9 bases and V by 5 bases; bases with no gene match: 16. CDR1 is KGHSH, CDR2 LQKENI, per germline. The CDR3 DNA reads as TGTGCCAGCTCATCGTCCGGGGGACAGAGCAAGTTGCCCCAGCATTTT. Its protein is CASSSSGGQSKLPQHF.

This rearrangement joins TRBV28 to TRBJ2-7; TRBD2 matches 10 bases. The CDR3 sequence is 15 residues long. Germline lookup yields CDR1 MDHEN and CDR2 SYDVKM. The ends lost 8 bases at V and 0 bases at J; junction bases unmatched: 7. The CDR3 reads CASALAGSSSYEQYF. DNA for the CDR3: TGTGCCAGCGCACTAGCGGGAAGTTCCTCCTACGAGCAGTACTTC.

This chain connects TRBV27 to TRBJ1-4, with D uncertain. V lost 0 bases to trimming and J lost 9 bases, with 17 bases between them. The CDR3 contains 16 residues. Germline V gene lookup returns CDR1 MNHEY and CDR2 SMNVEV (reference sequence). The CDR3 region is CASSLSAGRVAKKLFF. For the CDR3, the DNA is TGTGCCAGCAGTTTATCGGCGGGTCGCGTAGCCAAAAAACTGTTTTTT.

This clone was counted between two and nine times. This chain uses TRBV28 with TRBJ2-4; perhaps TRBD2 as D (6 bases). The CDR3 has 13 residues. V lost 10 bases and J 7 bases, leaving 17 bases between the germline ends. Germline-derived CDR1 and CDR2 are MDHEN and SYDVKM. CDR3 protein: CAIMGAGRNIQYF. CDR3 nucleotide sequence: TGTGCCATAATGGGAGCAGGGAGGAACATTCAGTACTTC.

The chain has TRBV7-2 and TRBJ1-1, with D hard to call. The V and J ends lost 1 base and 2 bases respectively, with 11 bases between them. The CDR3 sequence is 15 residues long. Germline lookup yields CDR1 SGHTA and CDR2 FQGNSA. CDR3 DNA sequence: TGTGCCAGCAGCTTAGTGGGCAGCTTTAACACTGAAGCTTTCTTT. It specifies CASSLVGSFNTEAFF. Using reference TRBV7-2 and TRBJ1-1 for the parts outside the CDR3, the full variable domain is GAGVSQSPSNKVTEKGKDVELRCDPISGHTALYWYRQSLGQGLEFLIYFQGNSAPDKSGLPSDRFSAERTGGSVSTLTIQRTQQEDSAVYLCASSLVGSFNTEAFFGQGTRLTVV.

The chain is built from TRBV6-5 and TRBJ2-7; TRBD2 might be the D (5 bases). Between the trimmed V and J ends, which lost 6 bases and 4 bases, there was a span of 7 bases. The CDR3 is 11 residues long. The germline gives CDR1 MNHEY, CDR2 SVGAGI. This CDR3 reads CASRGLYEQYF. As DNA, the CDR3 is TGTGCCAGCAGAGGACTGTACGAGCAGTACTTC.

V and J are TRBV11-2 and TRBJ2-7; D perhaps matches TRBD2 (5 bases). Trimming left V 7 bases short and J 0 bases short, with 19 bases between. Germline lookup yields CDR1 SGHAT and CDR2 FQNNGV. The CDR3 has 16 amino acids. CDR3 amino acids: CASTLSQSGFSYEQYF. The CDR3 region has the DNA TGTGCCAGCACCCTCTCCCAATCGGGGTTCTCCTACGAGCAGTACTTC. Drawing the rest from reference TRBV11-2 and TRBJ2-7, the complete variable domain is EAGVAQSPRYKIIEKRQSVAFWCNPISGHATLYWYQQILGQGPKLLIQFQNNGVVDDSQLPKDRFSAERLKGVDSTLKIQPAKLEDSAVYLCASTLSQSGFSYEQYFGPGTRLTVT.

Here the CDR3 DNA reads TGTGCCAGCAGCTCGAGAGGCAGCGGGAGGAACACTGAAGCTTTCTTT. It yields the protein CASSSRGSGRNTEAFF. The chain has TRBV11-3 and TRBJ1-1, with unresolved D. This CDR3 is built from 16 residues. V was trimmed by 4 bases and J by 1 base, leaving 16 bases between them. Germline V gives CDR1 SGHNT, CDR2 YENEEA.

This clone is medium-sized (0.01 to 0.1%) within its sample. CDR3 in DNA: TGTGCCAGCAGTGTTACAGGGTCGAATCAGCCCCAGCATTTT. Translation gives CASSVTGSNQPQHF. The chain employs TRBV6-1 and TRBJ1-5, with D perhaps matching TRBD1 (6 bases). The CDR3 covers 14 residues. V lost 4 bases and J lost 4, with 11 bases in between. CDR1 MNHNS and CDR2 SASEGT come from the germline V gene.

This clone was found a few times. The chain joins TRBV4-3 to TRBJ1-1; D remains ambiguous. Germline lookup yields CDR1 LGHNA and CDR2 YSLEER. V lost 2 bases and J lost 1, with 17 bases in between. The CDR3 has 17 residues. The CDR3 DNA sequence: TGCGCCAGCAGCCAATCCCGGACGGGGTATGGGAACACTGAAGCTTTCTTT. Its translation: CASSQSRTGYGNTEAFF.

V gene TRBV7-2 combines with J gene TRBJ2-5; 7 bases match TRBD2. J gave up 2 bases and V 8 bases, and 8 bases lay outside the gene matches. Germline V lookup: CDR1 SGHTA, CDR2 FQGNSA. This CDR3 is 14 amino acids long. The CDR3 reads CASSPERGQETQYF. DNA for the CDR3: TGTGCCAGCTCGCCGGAGCGGGGACAAGAGACCCAGTACTTC.

In this sample, this clone turned up a few times. The rearrangement joins TRBV6-1 to TRBJ1-1; 11 positions match TRBD1. The germline V gene encodes CDR1 MNHNS and CDR2 SASEGT. CDR3 length equals 14 residues. J was trimmed by 6 bases and V by 5 bases; bases with no gene match: 5. The CDR3 reads CASSPDRGLAEAFF. CDR3 DNA: TGTGCCAGCAGTCCGGACAGGGGGCTTGCTGAAGCTTTCTTT.

The gene calls are TRBV29-1 and TRBJ1-2; tentatively, D is TRBD1 (6 bases). The CDR3 covers 13 residues. Trimming pared 7 bases from V and 2 bases from J, leaving 14 bases between. Germline lookup yields CDR1 SQVTM and CDR2 ANQGSEA. The CDR3 protein is CSAGTRPNYGYTF. CDR3 DNA sequence: TGCAGCGCTGGGACACGGCCCAACTATGGCTACACCTTC.

This clone was picked up a small number of times. V is TRBV27 and J is TRBJ2-2, with D possibly being TRBD2 (5 bases). Per the germline V gene, CDR1 is MNHEY and CDR2 is SMNVEV (reference sequence). The CDR3 runs to 17 residues. V lost 4 bases and J 6 bases, leaving 21 bases between the germline ends. The CDR3 DNA reads TGTGCCAGCAGTTGGAGAGGCGGGCTCCTAGGAGCCGGGGAGCTGTTTTTT. It translates to CASSWRGGLLGAGELFF.

The V call is TRBV2, the J call TRBJ2-7, with 7 bases identical to TRBD2. V shed 1 base and J 3 bases; nucleotides not matched to a gene: 6. The CDR3 is made up of 15 amino acids. Germline CDR1 SNHLY, CDR2 FYNNEI. The CDR3: CASSEGAGGGYEQYF. The CDR3 DNA is TGTGCCAGCAGTGAAGGGGCGGGCGGGGGCTACGAGCAGTACTTC.

The chain is built from TRBV6-1 and TRBJ2-7, with 10 nucleotides matching TRBD2. The CDR3 spans 14 residues. The J segment lost 1 base and the V segment lost 4 bases, leaving 1 base of the junction unmatched. Germline assignment: CDR1 MNHNS and CDR2 SASEGT. Here the CDR3 reads CASSVLAGSYEQYF. The DNA for the CDR3 is TGTGCCAGCAGTGTACTAGCGGGGTCCTACGAGCAGTACTTC.

This clone was observed a handful of times. In DNA form, the CDR3 reads TGTGCCAGCCGACACAGGGGCTCTGGAAACACCATATATTTT. This translates into CASRHRGSGNTIYF. The V call is TRBV14, the J call TRBJ1-3, with 7 bases aligning to TRBD1. CDR1 is SGHDN, CDR2 FVKESK, per germline. With 8 bases clipped from V and 0 bases from J, the junction kept 4 bases outside the gene matches. The CDR3 spans 14 residues.

The genes are TRBV18 and TRBJ1-2, with D uncertain. V was trimmed by 6 bases and J by 4 bases, leaving 15 bases between them. CDR1 and CDR2 from the germline V gene are KGHSH and LQKENI. CDR3 length: 14 residues. The CDR3 spells CASSRTREGYGYTF. As DNA, the CDR3 is TGTGCCAGCTCTCGGACCCGGGAGGGCTATGGCTACACCTTC.

With regard to this clone: The junction differs from germline at one of its ends, possibly a read error. J is TRBJ2-7 and V is TRBV7-2; 12 positions match TRBD2. The CDR3 covers 14 residues. Germline CDR1 reads SGHTA; CDR2 reads FQGNSA. The CDR3 DNA is TGTGCCAGCAGCCTAGCGGGAGGGGCCTACGAGCAGTACTTC. Amino acids: CASSLAGGAYEQYF. The full variable domain, completed using reference TRBV7-2 and TRBJ2-7, is GAGVSQSPSNKVTEKGKDVELRCDPISGHTALYWYRQSLGQGLEFLIYFQGNSAPDKSGLPSDRFSAERTGGSVSTLTIQRTQQEDSAVYLCASSLAGGAYEQYFGPGTRLTVT.

The V and J genes are TRBV27 and TRBJ1-1; unclear D gene. CDR1 is MNHEY, CDR2 SMNVEV, per germline (reference sequence). CDR3 length: 12 amino acids. Trimming took 11 bases from V and 7 from J, leaving 17 bases between them. CDR3: CASGPGILEAFF. CDR3 nucleotide sequence: TGTGCCTCTGGACCGGGGATCCTTGAAGCTTTCTTT.

This sequence joins TRBV2 and TRBJ2-5, with D perhaps matching TRBD2 (5 bases). CDR3 length: 17 amino acids. V lost 2 bases and J lost 4, with 20 bases in between. Germline V gives CDR1 SNHLY, CDR2 FYNNEI. CDR3 DNA sequence: TGTGCCAGCAGTGAATCCGGGCCCGGGGTAGGAGCAGAGACCCAGTACTTC. Its translation: CASSESGPGVGAETQYF.

The chain couples TRBV6-1 to TRBJ2-4, with 14 bases that match TRBD2. There are 17 residues in the CDR3. Per the germline V gene, CDR1 is MNHNS and CDR2 is SASEGT. V trimming: 6 bases; J trimming: 7 bases; junction bases outside the gene matches: 11. The CDR3 sequence: CASSELGTSGSRNIQYF. CDR3 coding DNA: TGTGCCAGCAGCGAATTGGGGACTAGCGGGAGTAGGAACATTCAGTACTTC.

This clone is classed as large. V gene TRBV14 combines with J gene TRBJ2-7, with 7 positions matching TRBD1. The V gene's germline CDR1 is SGHDN and CDR2 FVKESK. After removal of 4 bases from V and 4 bases from J, the junction contained 10 bases not matched to a gene. CDR3 length: 15 amino acids. CDR3 in DNA: TGTGCCAGCAGCCCGCGGACAGGTTCCTTTTACGAGCAGTACTTC. Translating it yields CASSPRTGSFYEQYF.

This sequence joins TRBV4-1 and TRBJ1-5, with 7 bases lining up with TRBD1. The CDR3 runs to 15 residues. CDR1 MGHRA and CDR2 YSYEKL come from the germline V gene. J was trimmed by 7 bases and V by 3 bases; bases with no gene match: 9. CDR3 residues: CASSQGTGVGQPQHF. CDR3 bases: TGCGCCAGCAGCCAGGGAACAGGGGTAGGACAGCCCCAGCATTTT.

J is TRBJ1-1 and V is TRBV5-1, with 9 nucleotides matching TRBD1. Looked up from germline, CDR1 is SGHRS and CDR2 is YFSETQ. V dropped 2 bases and J dropped 7; count of bases not matched to a gene: 6. The CDR3 consists of 14 residues. For the CDR3, the DNA is TGCGCCAGCAGCTTAGGGACAGGGATGGGTGAAGCTTTCTTT. It translates to CASSLGTGMGEAFF.